Below are 20 T cell receptor beta chains sequenced from a single sample in a study of T cell changes during pregnancy in multiple sclerosis. Clones were read by immunoSEQ multiplex PCR, and TCRdb kept only the in-frame ones, dropping some. The repertoire consists of 20,000 to 25,000 clones, with 75% to 95% occurring once and the leading ten covering 0.55% to 0.8%. The material sequenced was CD4+ T cells from peripheral blood mononuclear cells, taken in the third trimester of pregnancy. The receptors derive from a female donor with multiple sclerosis, enrolled in a pregnancy study.

The chain employs TRBV18 and TRBJ1-1, with D perhaps matching TRBD1 (5 bases). The germline gives CDR1 KGHSH, CDR2 LQKENI. V lost 3 bases to trimming and J lost 4 bases, with 12 bases between them. The CDR3 is 14 residues long. The CDR3 DNA reads as TGTGCCAGCTCACCTCAGGGTTGGCGCACTGAAGCTTTCTTT. Translating it yields CASSPQGWRTEAFF.

The chain uses TRBV5-1 and TRBJ1-5; 10 bases are shared with TRBD1. Germline CDR1 and CDR2: SGHRS and YFSETQ. J lost 3 bases, V lost 4 bases, and 10 bases had no gene match. This CDR3 is built from 17 residues. CDR3 sequence reads: CASSRGTGEPYNQPQHF. The CDR3 bases are TGCGCCAGCAGCCGCGGGACAGGGGAACCCTACAATCAGCCCCAGCATTTT.

The chain recombines TRBV5-1 with TRBJ1-1; D gene unclear. The CDR3 extends over 18 amino acids. The germline gives CDR1 SGHRS, CDR2 YFSETQ. Deletions cut 0 bases from V and 4 bases from J, with 22 bases between. CDR3 sequence (DNA): TGCGCCAGCAGCTTGGTAAACACCGGGTCCCCAGGAGGCACTGAAGCTTTCTTT. The encoded protein is CASSLVNTGSPGGTEAFF.

The rearrangement joins TRBV10-2 to TRBJ2-7; 7 positions agree with TRBD1. With V trimmed by 4 bases and J by 2 bases, 8 bases remained unmatched. The CDR3 is 15 amino acids. Germline V lookup: CDR1 WSHSY, CDR2 SAAADI. The CDR3 loop reads CASSAWLTGPYEQYF. Written as DNA, the CDR3 is TGCGCCAGCAGTGCTTGGCTGACAGGGCCCTACGAGCAGTACTTC.

The chain joins TRBV9 to TRBJ2-7; 7 nucleotides align to TRBD1. The CDR3 length is 14 residues. Germline assignment: CDR1 SGDLS and CDR2 YYNGEE. Unmatched junction bases numbered 3, after V lost 3 bases and J lost 0 bases. CDR3 loop: CASSARQGSYEQYF. The DNA for the CDR3 is TGTGCCAGCAGCGCCCGACAGGGCTCCTACGAGCAGTACTTC.

The chain combines TRBV2 with TRBJ2-1; 9 nucleotides align to TRBD2. The trim removed 8 bases at V and 12 bases at J, leaving 17 bases unmatched. There are 15 residues in the CDR3. Germline V gives CDR1 SNHLY, CDR2 FYNNEI. CDR3 sequence reads: CASGKLAGLGVGQFF. The CDR3 nucleotides read TGTGCCAGCGGGAAACTAGCGGGCCTAGGAGTGGGGCAGTTCTTC.

Only one count was recorded for this clone. The V and J genes are TRBV5-6 and TRBJ1-5; the D gene is possibly TRBD1 (6 bases). Germline CDR1 is SGHDT and CDR2 is YYEEEE. V lost 6 bases, J lost 0 bases, and 10 bases lay in between. The CDR3 loop spans 14 amino acids. DNA for the CDR3: TGTGCCAGCATGAGGGGGAGTAGCAATCAGCCCCAGCATTTT. This codes for CASMRGSSNQPQHF.

V is TRBV4-1 and J is TRBJ2-1; D might be TRBD2 (5 bases). CDR3 length equals 20 residues. V was cut by 4 bases and J by 0 bases, with 25 bases left in between. Looked up from germline, CDR1 is MGHRA and CDR2 is YSYEKL. The CDR3, as DNA: TGCGCCAGCAGCCTCACCGGCCGGGGAGAAAGAAGAGCCTCCTACAATGAGCAGTTCTTC. Protein product: CASSLTGRGERRASYNEQFF.

This clone came up a few times. V usage is TRBV11-2 and J usage is TRBJ2-1; possible D gene TRBD2, 7 bases. Germline V gene lookup returns CDR1 SGHAT and CDR2 FQNNGV. The CDR3 totals 13 residues. Trimming took 5 bases from V and 14 from J, leaving 19 bases between them. DNA of the CDR3: TGTGCCAGCAGCCTGTTTAGGGGGGGGGCTGAGTTCTTC. This gives the protein CASSLFRGGAEFF.

The rearrangement uses TRBV5-1 and TRBJ1-4; D might be TRBD1 (6 bases). V gave up 1 base and J gave up 8 bases, with 6 bases separating them. This CDR3 has 12 residues. The germline V gene encodes CDR1 SGHRS and CDR2 YFSETQ. The CDR3 nucleotides are TGCGCCAGCAGCTTGCAGGGGGAAAAACTGTTTTTT. Its protein product is CASSLQGEKLFF.

This clone appeared a few times. One end of the junction is discordant with germline, which a read error may explain. The chain employs TRBV7-7 and TRBJ2-1; 8 bases fit TRBD1. This CDR3 contains 14 residues. In germline, CDR1 is SSHAT, CDR2 FNYEAQ (reference sequence). The CDR3 coding sequence is TGTGCTAGCAGCTTATACGGACAGGGTGCTGAGCAGTTCTTC. Its translation is CASSLYGQGAEQFF.

J is TRBJ2-3 and V is TRBV30; 9 bases align to TRBD2. Trimming took 2 bases from V and 1 from J; bases not matched to a gene: 13. This CDR3 is built from 18 residues. Germline V gives CDR1 GTSNPN, CDR2 SVGIG (reference sequence). The CDR3 sequence: CAWSSSGETRTRTDTQYF. The CDR3 coding sequence is TGTGCCTGGAGTTCTAGCGGGGAAACCAGAACGCGCACAGATACGCAGTATTTT.

V is TRBV6-5 and J is TRBJ1-2, with a tentative D call TRBD1 (6 bases). Germline-derived CDR1 and CDR2 are MNHEY and SVGAGI. The CDR3 spans 14 residues. Between the trimmed V and J ends, which lost 6 bases and 4 bases, there was a span of 15 bases. The CDR3 protein is CASREAGQSYGYTF. DNA for the CDR3: TGTGCCAGCAGGGAAGCAGGACAGAGCTATGGCTACACCTTC.

The chain combines TRBV6-5 with TRBJ2-5, with TRBD2 identical over 7 bases. Germline V CDR1 and CDR2: MNHEY, SVGAGI. Trimming at V came to 2 bases and at J to 1 base, leaving 4 bases not matched to a gene. This CDR3 is built from 15 residues. The CDR3 here is CASSYSGESQETQYF. The CDR3 DNA reads TGTGCCAGCAGTTACAGCGGGGAGAGCCAAGAGACCCAGTACTTC.

The V gene is TRBV5-1, the J gene TRBJ1-2; unclear D gene. The CDR3 runs to 14 residues. The V and J ends lost 1 base and 2 bases respectively, with 9 bases between them. Germline V gives CDR1 SGHRS, CDR2 YFSETQ. In DNA, the CDR3 is TGCGCCAGCAGCTTGCTAGTAGACAACTATGGCTACACCTTC. Protein product: CASSLLVDNYGYTF.

This sequence joins TRBV30 and TRBJ2-1, with 10 bases that match TRBD2. V trimming: 1 base; J trimming: 6 bases; junction bases outside the gene matches: 6. This CDR3 has 15 amino acids. CDR1 GTSNPN and CDR2 SVGIG come from the germline V gene (reference sequence). DNA for the CDR3: TGTGCCTGGAGTGATGGACTAGCGGAAGGCAATGAGCAGTTCTTC. Translation gives CAWSDGLAEGNEQFF. The full variable domain, its missing parts supplied by reference TRBV30 and TRBJ2-1, is SQTIHQWPATLVQPVGSPLSLECTVEGTSNPNLYWYRQAAGRGLQLLFYSVGIGQISSEVPQNLSASRPQDRQFILSSKKLLLSDSGFYLCAWSDGLAEGNEQFFGPGTRLTVL.

The chain carries TRBV10-1 and TRBJ1-2; the D gene is possibly TRBD1 (5 bases). Deletions cut 8 bases from V and 4 bases from J, with 14 bases between. CDR1 is WNHNN and CDR2 is SYGVQD in the germline V gene (reference sequence). The CDR3 has 13 amino acids. CDR3 loop: CASSQGYGYGYTF. As DNA, the CDR3 is TGCGCCAGCTCTCAGGGTTACGGCTATGGCTACACCTTC.

J is TRBJ2-1 and V is TRBV10-3; D possibly corresponds to TRBD1 (6 bases). This CDR3 has 13 residues. V was pared by 10 bases and J by 2 bases, with 12 bases between. Per germline, CDR1 ENHRY and CDR2 SYGVKD. The chain's CDR3 is CATGTTTYNEQFF. The DNA for the CDR3 is TGTGCCACCGGGACAACTACCTACAATGAGCAGTTCTTC.

V is TRBV2 and J is TRBJ2-4, with D unclear. The germline V gene encodes CDR1 SNHLY and CDR2 FYNNEI. The CDR3 sequence is 12 residues long. The germline V and J ends were trimmed by 6 bases and 3 bases, with 6 bases remaining between them. The CDR3 DNA follows: TGTGCCAGCAGCGGTGGCAAAAACATTCAGTACTTC. Translated: CASSGGKNIQYF.

The rearrangement links TRBV15 to TRBJ1-6; D not certain. Trimming took 0 bases from V and 9 from J, leaving 9 bases between them. The CDR3 totals 14 residues. Germline V gene lookup returns CDR1 LNHNV and CDR2 YYDKDF (reference sequence). CDR3 bases: TGTGCCACCAGCAGAGACAACTCCCCTTCACCCCTCCACTTT. It specifies CATSRDNSPSPLHF.